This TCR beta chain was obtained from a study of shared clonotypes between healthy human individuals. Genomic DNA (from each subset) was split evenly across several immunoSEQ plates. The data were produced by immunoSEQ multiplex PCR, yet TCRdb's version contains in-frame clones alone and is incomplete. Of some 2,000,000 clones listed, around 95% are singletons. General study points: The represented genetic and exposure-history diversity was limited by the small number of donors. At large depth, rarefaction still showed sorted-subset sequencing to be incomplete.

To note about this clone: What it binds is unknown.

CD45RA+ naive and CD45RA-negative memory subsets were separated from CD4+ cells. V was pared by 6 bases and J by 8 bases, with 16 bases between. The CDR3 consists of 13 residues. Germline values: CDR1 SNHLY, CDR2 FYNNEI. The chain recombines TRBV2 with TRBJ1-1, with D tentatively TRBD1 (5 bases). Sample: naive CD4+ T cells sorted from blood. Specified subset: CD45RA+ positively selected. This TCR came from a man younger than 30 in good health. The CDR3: CASSSLKGNEAFF. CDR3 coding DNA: TGTGCCAGCAGCTCCCTGAAGGGGAACGAAGCTTTCTTT.